A selection of T cell receptor beta chains follows, all from one sample in a study of memory CD4+ T cells and cytomegalovirus serostatus. Profiled with immunoSEQ multiplex PCR; TCRdb holds only in-frame clones, not every one. The sample records roughly 50,000 clones, 82% being singletons. The specimen sequenced was memory CD4+ T cells from blood. The receptors here all came from an adult in good health and CMV-seronegative. Some clones in this sample may be carry-over from other donors' samples. CDR3s include the opening cysteine and the closing phenylalanine or tryptophan. A D gene is named only where the DNA matches it firmly. The size field is filled for only some rows; it gives once, few, many or a size class.

v_call: TRBV5-1; j_call: TRBJ1-4; d_call: -; clone_size: -; cdr3_aa: CASSSSAGGEKLFF; cdr3_nt: TGCGCCAGCAGCTCGTCCGCGGGGGGTGAAAAACTGTTTTTT
v_call: TRBV19; j_call: TRBJ1-1; d_call: -; clone_size: -; cdr3_aa: CASSRGLLNTEAFF; cdr3_nt: TGTGCCAGTAGCAGGGGCCTCCTGAACACTGAAGCTTTCTTT
v_call: TRBV28; j_call: TRBJ2-1; d_call: TRBD2; clone_size: -; cdr3_aa: CASSFSRRGLAGARDDNEQFF; cdr3_nt: TGTGCCAGCAGTTTCTCTAGACGGGGACTAGCGGGAGCCCGGGATGACAATGAGCAGTTCTTC
v_call: TRBV28; j_call: TRBJ2-1; d_call: TRBD2; clone_size: -; cdr3_aa: CASRAGDRYNEQFF; cdr3_nt: TGTGCCAGCCGGGCGGGGGACCGTTACAATGAGCAGTTCTTC
v_call: TRBV23-1; j_call: TRBJ1-5; d_call: TRBD1; clone_size: -; cdr3_aa: CASSRETGDQPQHF; cdr3_nt: TGCGCCAGCAGTCGAGAGACAGGGGATCAGCCCCAGCATTTT
v_call: TRBV30; j_call: TRBJ2-7; d_call: TRBD2; clone_size: -; cdr3_aa: CAWSVGGGSYEQYF; cdr3_nt: TGTGCCTGGAGTGTTGGCGGGGGGTCTTACGAGCAGTACTTC
v_call: TRBV18; j_call: TRBJ1-4; d_call: TRBD1; clone_size: -; cdr3_aa: CATLGQLNEKLFF; cdr3_nt: TGTGCCACCTTGGGACAGCTCAATGAAAAACTGTTTTTT
v_call: TRBV5-5; j_call: TRBJ2-1; d_call: -; clone_size: -; cdr3_aa: CASSSPQGRDEQFF; cdr3_nt: TGTGCCAGCAGCTCCCCACAGGGTAGGGATGAGCAGTTCTTC
v_call: TRBV5-1; j_call: TRBJ1-1; d_call: -; clone_size: -; cdr3_aa: CASSGGGIFTEAFF; cdr3_nt: TGCGCCAGCAGCGGGGGGGGGATTTTTACTGAAGCTTTCTTT
v_call: TRBV7-9; j_call: TRBJ1-5; d_call: -; clone_size: few; cdr3_aa: CASSSGVDQPQHF; cdr3_nt: TGTGCCAGCAGCTCAGGGGTGGATCAGCCCCAGCATTTT
v_call: TRBV7-6; j_call: TRBJ2-7; d_call: TRBD1; clone_size: -; cdr3_aa: CASSWTGGYEQYF; cdr3_nt: TGTGCCAGCAGCTGGACAGGGGGCTACGAGCAGTACTTC
v_call: TRBV7-2; j_call: TRBJ2-3; d_call: TRBD2; clone_size: few; cdr3_aa: CASSSRGTSGTDTQYF; cdr3_nt: TGTGCCAGCAGCTCCCGAGGGACTAGCGGCACAGATACGCAGTATTTT
v_call: TRBV9; j_call: TRBJ2-1; d_call: TRBD2; clone_size: -; cdr3_aa: CASTPGLAVSSYNEQFF; cdr3_nt: TGTGCCAGCACCCCTGGACTAGCGGTTAGCTCCTACAATGAGCAGTTCTTC
v_call: TRBV28; j_call: TRBJ2-1; d_call: -; clone_size: -; cdr3_aa: CASRDSTGLWLQFF; cdr3_nt: TGTGCCAGCAGGGACTCAACCGGACTTTGGTTGCAGTTCTTC
v_call: TRBV28; j_call: TRBJ1-4; d_call: TRBD1; clone_size: -; cdr3_aa: CASRPAGTENEKLFF; cdr3_nt: TGTGCCAGCAGGCCCGCGGGGACAGAGAATGAAAAACTGTTTTTT
v_call: TRBV19; j_call: TRBJ2-7; d_call: -; clone_size: -; cdr3_aa: CASSISGGPYEQYF; cdr3_nt: TGTGCCAGTAGTATTTCTGGCGGACCCTACGAGCAGTACTTC
v_call: TRBV5-1; j_call: TRBJ2-5; d_call: -; clone_size: -; cdr3_aa: CASSKSGGETQYF; cdr3_nt: TGCGCCAGCAGCAAGTCAGGAGGAGAGACCCAGTACTTC
v_call: TRBV19; j_call: TRBJ1-2; d_call: TRBD1; clone_size: -; cdr3_aa: CASLGQGAGYTF; cdr3_nt: TGTGCCAGTCTCGGACAGGGGGCGGGCTACACCTTC
v_call: TRBV5-1; j_call: TRBJ2-7; d_call: -; clone_size: -; cdr3_aa: CASSFEPSPTYEQYF; cdr3_nt: TGCGCCAGCAGCTTCGAACCCTCCCCAACCTACGAGCAGTACTTC
v_call: TRBV28; j_call: TRBJ2-2; d_call: TRBD2; clone_size: -; cdr3_aa: CASRPASGKGGELFF; cdr3_nt: TGTGCCAGCAGGCCTGCTAGCGGGAAGGGCGGGGAGCTGTTTTTT
v_call: TRBV27; j_call: TRBJ1-2; d_call: -; clone_size: few; cdr3_aa: CASSLFGGMFYGYTF; cdr3_nt: TGTGCCAGCAGTTTATTCGGGGGGATGTTCTATGGCTACACCTTC
v_call: TRBV6-5; j_call: TRBJ1-5; d_call: -; clone_size: -; cdr3_aa: CASTPGIYQPQHF; cdr3_nt: TGTGCCAGCACCCCAGGGATTTACCAGCCCCAGCATTTT
v_call: TRBV5-1; j_call: TRBJ2-3; d_call: TRBD2; clone_size: -; cdr3_aa: CASSLSPAGSTDTQYF; cdr3_nt: TGCGCCAGCAGCTTGTCCCCAGCGGGAAGCACAGATACGCAGTATTTT
v_call: TRBV25-1; j_call: TRBJ2-1; d_call: TRBD2; clone_size: -; cdr3_aa: CASSEYRGTSGRVNEQFF; cdr3_nt: TGTGCCAGCAGTGAATATAGGGGGACTAGCGGGAGAGTGAATGAGCAGTTCTTC
v_call: TRBV2; j_call: TRBJ2-7; d_call: TRBD2; clone_size: -; cdr3_aa: CASRLAGETYEQYF; cdr3_nt: TGTGCCAGCAGATTAGCGGGAGAGACCTACGAGCAGTACTTC